Below are 25 T cell receptor beta chains sequenced from a single sample in a study of Ad26.COV2.S vaccination and SARS-CoV-2 variants listed by TCRdb under 2021. The library was generated by the immunoSEQ multiplex PCR assay. Here the immuneACCESS table is served through TCRdb, limited to in-frame sequences with V and J called. Missing clones are a known gap in these copies; in checked studies unresolved V genes cover under half, and the rest lacks a known reason. The sample table shows a few hundred thousand clones, and more than 75% are seen once. The top ten hold 3.4% of the sample. What this sample's treatment or condition label stands for: about 20 received Ad26.COV2.S at low or high dose, single or two shots; about 5 received placebo; per-sample allocation not given. For vaccine and placebo recipients, repertoires were sequenced using samples collected on day 63 after the first injection.

The input for sequencing was peripheral blood, taken in a trial of Ad26.COV2.S vaccine versus placebo. Receptors were obtained from a person between 18 and 65 years old who received the Ad26.COV2.S COVID-19 vaccine or a placebo.

The chain is built from TRBV11-3 and TRBJ1-4; 7 positions agree with TRBD1. CDR1 is SGHNT and CDR2 is YENEEA in the germline V gene. This CDR3 contains 17 residues. V shed 0 bases and J 6 bases; nucleotides not matched to a gene: 10. The CDR3 protein is CASSLEQGKRTYEKLFF. CDR3 coding DNA: TGTGCCAGCAGCTTAGAACAGGGGAAGCGGACTTATGAAAAACTGTTTTTT.

The rearrangement uses TRBV25-1 and TRBJ2-7; weak D call: TRBD1 (6 bases). The V gene lost 6 bases and the J gene lost 6 bases, with 15 bases spanning the gap. CDR1 is MGHDK and CDR2 is SYGVNS in the germline V gene. This CDR3 has 13 residues. The CDR3 loop is CASSPGQIIEQYF. Here the CDR3 DNA reads TGTGCCAGCAGCCCCGGACAGATTATCGAGCAGTACTTC.

This clone was observed a few times. This chain joins TRBV12-3 or TRBV12-4 and TRBJ2-2; unclear D gene. This CDR3 contains 13 residues. The ends were cut back, 1 base at V and 6 bases at J, with 6 bases in the middle. CDR3 in amino acids: CASSLGAAGELFF. In DNA form, the CDR3 reads TGTGCCAGCAGTTTAGGGGCGGCCGGGGAGCTGTTTTTT.

This chain uses TRBV5-6 with TRBJ2-5; the D gene is possibly TRBD1 (6 bases). Germline-derived CDR1 and CDR2 are SGHDT and YYEEEE. V lost 4 bases, J lost 5 bases, and 18 bases lay in between. This CDR3 has 15 amino acids. The chain's CDR3 is CASSELGSQGETQYF. The CDR3 DNA is TGTGCCAGCAGCGAGCTAGGGTCCCAGGGGGAGACCCAGTACTTC.

V is TRBV27 and J is TRBJ2-1, with a possible D match to TRBD2 (5 bases). CDR1 is MNHEY and CDR2 is SMNVEV in the germline V gene (reference sequence). The CDR3 contains 16 residues. Trimming took 3 bases from V and 4 from J, leaving 16 bases between them. For the CDR3, the DNA is TGTGCCAGCAGTTTGGGAGCCAGAAAAGTTTACAATGAGCAGTTCTTC. This translates into CASSLGARKVYNEQFF.

The genes are TRBV9 and TRBJ2-7, with TRBD2 matching over 14 bases. The CDR3 is made up of 15 amino acids. Trimming at V came to 4 bases and at J to 3 bases, leaving 3 bases not matched to a gene. Per the germline V gene, CDR1 is SGDLS and CDR2 is YYNGEE. The CDR3 is CASSPGLAGGYEQYF. CDR3 in DNA: TGTGCCAGCAGCCCCGGACTAGCGGGGGGCTACGAGCAGTACTTC. Based on the CDR3 plus reference TRBV9 and TRBJ2-7, the full variable domain is DSGVTQTPKHLITATGQRVTLRCSPRSGDLSVYWYQQSLDQGLQFLIQYYNGEERAKGNILERFSAQQFPDLHSELNLSSLELGDSALYFCASSPGLAGGYEQYFGPGTRLTVT.

In its sample, this clone was seen a few times. CDR3 in DNA: TGTGCCAGCAGCTTAGGAACTAACACTGAAGCTTTCTTT. Protein sequence: CASSLGTNTEAFF. The chain uses TRBV11-3 and TRBJ1-1; no clear D. Per germline, CDR1 SGHNT and CDR2 YENEEA. Between the trimmed V and J ends, which lost 1 base and 2 bases, there was a span of 5 bases. The CDR3 consists of 13 residues. Drawing the rest from reference TRBV11-3 and TRBJ1-1, the complete variable domain is EAGVVQSPRYKIIEKKQPVAFWCNPISGHNTLYWYLQNLGQGPELLIRYENEEAVDDSQLPKDRFSAERLKGVDSTLKIQPAELGDSAVYLCASSLGTNTEAFFGQGTRLTVV.

J is TRBJ1-2 and V is TRBV7-9, with 7 positions matching TRBD1. CDR1 is SEHNR, CDR2 FQNEAQ, per germline (reference sequence). The CDR3 loop spans 14 amino acids. J gave up 2 bases and V 5 bases, and 5 bases lay outside the gene matches. In DNA form, the CDR3 reads TGTGCCAGCAGCCCAAGGGGGCAGAACTATGGCTACACCTTC. Its translation is CASSPRGQNYGYTF.

This chain links TRBV3-1 (or the pseudogene TRBV3-2) with TRBJ2-7; the D call may be TRBD1 or TRBD2 (5 bases each). This CDR3 is built from 11 residues. The germline V gene has CDR1 LGHDT and CDR2 YNNKEL (reference sequence). V gave up 6 bases and J gave up 2 bases, with 5 bases separating them. The DNA for the CDR3 is TGTGCCAGCAGGGGGGCCTACGAGCAGTACTTC. It specifies CASRGAYEQYF.

This clone came up once. This chain connects TRBV3-1 (or the pseudogene TRBV3-2) to TRBJ1-2, with TRBD1 as a possible D gene (5 bases). V lost 0 bases and J 7 bases, leaving 9 bases between the germline ends. The germline V gene has CDR1 LGHDT and CDR2 YNNKEL (reference sequence). CDR3 length equals 13 residues. CDR3 sequence (DNA): TGTGCCAGCAGCCAAGAAGACAGAATTGGCTACACCTTC. Its protein is CASSQEDRIGYTF.

V usage is TRBV4-1 and J usage is TRBJ2-1; D possibly matches TRBD1 or TRBD2 (6 bases each). Germline CDR1 MGHRA, CDR2 YSYEKL. CDR3 length equals 16 residues. Trimming pared 2 bases from V and 10 bases from J, leaving 21 bases between. CDR3 sequence: CASSQTPGAFLQEQFF. Here the CDR3 DNA reads TGCGCCAGCAGCCAAACCCCGGGGGCTTTCCTTCAAGAGCAGTTCTTC.

The J gene is TRBJ2-3, the V gene TRBV20-1, with 9 bases lining up with TRBD2. Germline CDR1 reads DFQATT; CDR2 reads SNEGSKA (reference sequence). The CDR3 sequence is 14 residues long. Trimming at V came to 3 bases and at J to 4 bases, leaving 5 bases not matched to a gene. CDR3: CSASYSGGPDTQYF. As DNA, the CDR3 is TGCAGTGCTAGTTATAGCGGGGGCCCAGATACGCAGTATTTT.

The chain joins TRBV5-8 to TRBJ1-1; no firm D call. The CDR3 runs to 16 residues. CDR1 SGHTS and CDR2 YDEGEE come from the germline V gene. Trimming took 0 bases from V and 1 from J, leaving 13 bases between them. CDR3 DNA sequence: TGTGCCAGCAGCTTGGTTAATCTCGCAGCGAACACTGAAGCTTTCTTT. Its translation is CASSLVNLAANTEAFF.

CDR3 sequence (DNA): TGTGCCAGCAGCTTAGCCGGGACAGGGAATAGATACGAGCAGTACTTC. Residues: CASSLAGTGNRYEQYF. The rearrangement links TRBV7-9 to TRBJ2-7, with 9 bases that match TRBD1. V was clipped by 0 bases and J by 4 bases; unmatched bases: 7. Germline V lookup: CDR1 SEHNR, CDR2 FQNEAQ (reference sequence). The CDR3 loop spans 16 amino acids.

V usage is TRBV20-1 and J usage is TRBJ1-1; no clear D. Germline loops: CDR1 DFQATT, CDR2 SNEGSKA (reference sequence). Trimming shortened V by 3 bases and J by 2 bases, and 7 bases separated the two germline ends. This CDR3 is 12 amino acids long. CDR3 sequence reads: CSASRSNTEAFF. The DNA of the CDR3 is TGCAGTGCTAGTCGGAGTAACACTGAAGCTTTCTTT.

V gene TRBV20-1 combines with J gene TRBJ1-4, with D perhaps matching TRBD1 (5 bases). Germline CDR1 and CDR2: DFQATT and SNEGSKA (reference sequence). V was pared by 3 bases and J by 6 bases, with 8 bases between. This CDR3 region has 12 residues. CDR3 sequence: CSASGGDEKLFF. Written as DNA, the CDR3 is TGCAGTGCTAGTGGGGGGGATGAAAAACTGTTTTTT.

V usage is TRBV27 and J usage is TRBJ1-2; no clear D. The CDR3 sequence is 14 residues long. Between the trimmed V and J ends, which lost 0 bases and 8 bases, there was a span of 13 bases. Germline loops: CDR1 MNHEY, CDR2 SMNVEV (reference sequence). The CDR3 coding sequence is TGTGCCAGCAGTTTATCCGGAGTAATATCGGGCTACACCTTC. The encoded protein is CASSLSGVISGYTF.

This rearrangement joins TRBV13 to TRBJ2-2; D is perhaps TRBD2 (7 bases). The CDR3 is made up of 18 amino acids. Germline V gene sequence: CDR1 PRHDT, CDR2 FYEKMQ (reference sequence). V dropped 5 bases and J dropped 5 bases, with 24 bases sitting between them. The CDR3 DNA follows: TGTGCCAGCAGCCCCCCCGCGGGGGCTCGCAGTTCGACCGGGGAGCTGTTTTTT. It translates to CASSPPAGARSSTGELFF.

Worth noting for this clone: One end of the junction is discordant with germline, which a read error may explain. This chain uses TRBV7-7 with TRBJ2-3; D uncertain. Germline V gene data show CDR1 as SSHAT and CDR2 as FNYEAQ (reference sequence). CDR3 length: 13 amino acids. The CDR3 sequence: CASSYDNTDTQYF. Written as DNA, the CDR3 is TGTGCTAGCAGCTACGACAACACAGATACGCAGTATTTT.

This chain uses TRBV27 with TRBJ2-7; possible D gene TRBD1, 6 bases. Germline lookup yields CDR1 MNHEY and CDR2 SMNVEV (reference sequence). This CDR3 has 12 residues. Trimming left V 5 bases short and J 8 bases short, with 13 bases between. The CDR3 bases are TGTGCCAGCAGTCTCGAACAGGGAAAGCAGTACTTC. Amino acid sequence: CASSLEQGKQYF.

V is TRBV4-1 and J is TRBJ1-1; D perhaps matches TRBD1 (5 bases). V shed 4 bases and J shed 4 bases, with 22 bases lying between them. CDR1 MGHRA and CDR2 YSYEKL come from the germline V gene. This CDR3 has 17 residues. CDR3 sequence reads: CASSPPIFLAGGTEAFF. CDR3 nucleotide sequence: TGCGCCAGCAGCCCGCCCATATTCCTCGCCGGGGGCACTGAAGCTTTCTTT.

V and J are TRBV5-1 and TRBJ2-1; TRBD2 matches at 13 bases. V gave up 3 bases and J gave up 5 bases; unmatched junction bases: 17. The length of the CDR3 is 20 residues. Germline V gives CDR1 SGHRS, CDR2 YFSETQ. This chain's CDR3 is CASSSNWTSGGSRPDNEQFF. CDR3 bases: TGCGCCAGCAGCTCGAACTGGACTAGCGGGGGCAGCCGGCCCGACAATGAGCAGTTCTTC.

The CDR3 bases are TGTGCCAGCAGCCATCCGGGACAGACCTACGAGCAGTACTTC. Amino acid sequence: CASSHPGQTYEQYF. The chain employs TRBV3-1 (or the pseudogene TRBV3-2) and TRBJ2-7; 7 bases line up with TRBD1. This CDR3 comprises 14 residues. The J segment lost 2 bases and the V segment lost 3 bases, leaving 4 bases of the junction unmatched. Germline-derived CDR1 and CDR2 are LGHDT and YNNKEL (reference sequence).

The chain employs TRBV3-1 (or the pseudogene TRBV3-2) and TRBJ2-1; 12 nucleotides line up with TRBD2. Germline CDR1 LGHDT, CDR2 YNNKEL (reference sequence). V shed 1 base and J 9 bases; nucleotides not matched to a gene: 4. This CDR3 has 15 amino acids. CDR3 sequence reads: CASSQGLAGGLEQFF. The CDR3 region has the DNA TGTGCCAGCAGCCAAGGGCTAGCGGGGGGGCTTGAGCAGTTCTTC.

This sequence joins TRBV2 and TRBJ1-3, with TRBD1 matching over 10 bases. CDR1 and CDR2 (germline): SNHLY, FYNNEI. Trimming at V came to 6 bases and at J to 2 bases, leaving 4 bases not matched to a gene. The length of the CDR3 is 15 residues. The CDR3 sequence: CASRAGTGAGNTIYF. The CDR3 region has the DNA TGTGCCAGCAGGGCCGGGACAGGGGCTGGAAACACCATATATTTT.